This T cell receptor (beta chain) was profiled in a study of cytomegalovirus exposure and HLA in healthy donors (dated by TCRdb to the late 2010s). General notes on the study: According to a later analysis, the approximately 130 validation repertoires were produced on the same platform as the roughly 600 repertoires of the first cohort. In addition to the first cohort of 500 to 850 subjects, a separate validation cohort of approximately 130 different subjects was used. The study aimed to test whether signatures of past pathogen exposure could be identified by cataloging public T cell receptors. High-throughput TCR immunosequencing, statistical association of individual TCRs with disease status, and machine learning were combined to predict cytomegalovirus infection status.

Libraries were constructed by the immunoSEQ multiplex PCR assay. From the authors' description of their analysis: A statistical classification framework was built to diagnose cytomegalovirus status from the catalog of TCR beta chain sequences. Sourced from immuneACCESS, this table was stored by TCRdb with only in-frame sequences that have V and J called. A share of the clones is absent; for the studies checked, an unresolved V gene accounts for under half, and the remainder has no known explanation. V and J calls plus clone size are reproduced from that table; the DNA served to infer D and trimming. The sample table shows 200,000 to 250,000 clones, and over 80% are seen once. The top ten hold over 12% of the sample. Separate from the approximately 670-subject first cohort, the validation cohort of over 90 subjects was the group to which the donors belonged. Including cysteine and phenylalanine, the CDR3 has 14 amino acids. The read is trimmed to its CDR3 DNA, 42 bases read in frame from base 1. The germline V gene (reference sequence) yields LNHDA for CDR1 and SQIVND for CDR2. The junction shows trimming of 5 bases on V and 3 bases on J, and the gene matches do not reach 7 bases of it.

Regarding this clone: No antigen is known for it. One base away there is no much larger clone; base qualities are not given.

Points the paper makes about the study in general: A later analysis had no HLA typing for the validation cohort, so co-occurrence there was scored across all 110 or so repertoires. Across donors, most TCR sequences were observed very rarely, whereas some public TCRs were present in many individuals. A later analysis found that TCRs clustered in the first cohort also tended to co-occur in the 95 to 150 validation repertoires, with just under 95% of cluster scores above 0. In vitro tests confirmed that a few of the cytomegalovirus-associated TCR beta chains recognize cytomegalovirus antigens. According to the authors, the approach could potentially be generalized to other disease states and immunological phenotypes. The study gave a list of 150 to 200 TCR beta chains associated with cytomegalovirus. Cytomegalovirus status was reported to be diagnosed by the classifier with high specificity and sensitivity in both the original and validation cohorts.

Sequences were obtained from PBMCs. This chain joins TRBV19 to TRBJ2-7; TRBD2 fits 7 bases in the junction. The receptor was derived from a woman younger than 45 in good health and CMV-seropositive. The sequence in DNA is TGTGCCAGTAGTTCTAGCGGAGGGGTCTACGAGCAGTACTTC. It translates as CASSSSGGVYEQYF.